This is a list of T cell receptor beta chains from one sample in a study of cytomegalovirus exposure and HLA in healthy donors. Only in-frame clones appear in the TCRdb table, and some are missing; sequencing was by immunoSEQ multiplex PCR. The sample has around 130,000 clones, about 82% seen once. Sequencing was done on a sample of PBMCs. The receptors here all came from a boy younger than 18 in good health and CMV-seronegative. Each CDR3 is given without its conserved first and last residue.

ASSQEYRGLNTEAF | TRBJ1-1 | TRBV4-3
ASSQDPANYEQY | TRBJ2-7 | TRBV4-1
ASNPPGQGGNTIY | TRBJ1-3 | TRBV2
ASSWDRGLNQPQH | TRBJ1-5 | TRBV19
AWSIRQGRETQY | TRBJ2-5 | TRBV30
AWGPGEETQY | TRBJ2-5 | TRBV30
ASSSDRGLSPLH | TRBJ1-6 | TRBV5-6
ASSEGPWGAYEQY | TRBJ2-7 | TRBV2
SVEDRERIAYNEQF | TRBJ2-1 | TRBV29-1
ASSPDRPYEQY | TRBJ2-7 | TRBV11-3
AWSGPTGVGNTIY | TRBJ1-3 | TRBV30
ASSQWGPGETQY | TRBJ2-5 | TRBV19
ASRPQGGSGNTIY | TRBJ1-3 | TRBV6-5
ASSVQGAWGYT | TRBJ1-2 | TRBV19
ASSQGAGMRETQY | TRBJ2-5 | TRBV4-1
ASRHRTGNEQY | TRBJ2-7 | TRBV27
ASSFLGVPRDTQY | TRBJ2-3 | TRBV5-6
ATSRGGGNTEAF | TRBJ1-1 | TRBV15
ASSWGPGNEKLF | TRBJ1-4 | TRBV5-1
ASSLRESYGYT | TRBJ1-2 | TRBV27